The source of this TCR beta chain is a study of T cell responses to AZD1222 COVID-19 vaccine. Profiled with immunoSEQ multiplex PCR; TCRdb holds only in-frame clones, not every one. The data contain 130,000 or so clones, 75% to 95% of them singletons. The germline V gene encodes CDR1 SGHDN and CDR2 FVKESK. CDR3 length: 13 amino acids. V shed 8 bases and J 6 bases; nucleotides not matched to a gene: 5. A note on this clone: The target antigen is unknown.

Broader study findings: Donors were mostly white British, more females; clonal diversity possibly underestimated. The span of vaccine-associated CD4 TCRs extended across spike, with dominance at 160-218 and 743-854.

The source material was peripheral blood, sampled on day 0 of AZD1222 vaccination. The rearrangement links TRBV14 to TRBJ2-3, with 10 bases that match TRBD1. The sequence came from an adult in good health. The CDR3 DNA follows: TGTGCCAGCCGCGACAGGGGGCGGGATACGCAGTATTTT. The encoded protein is CASRDRGRDTQYF. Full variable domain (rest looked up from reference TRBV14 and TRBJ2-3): EAGVTQFPSHSVIEKGQTVTLRCDPISGHDNLYWYRRVMGKEIKFLLHFVKESKQDESGMPNNRFLAERTGGTYSTLKVQPAELEDSGVYFCASRDRGRDTQYFGPGTRLTVL.